One sample yielded the 14 T cell receptor beta chains listed below, sequenced in a study of metastatic and nonmetastatic thyroid tumors. TCRdb re-clonotyped the PCR reads through MiXCR. Counted here are some 37,000 clones, about half occurring once; the ten biggest clones make up about 24%. No treatment had been given to any patient before thyroid surgery. The sample comprised tumor tissue. The origin of the receptors is a male donor with papillary thyroid cancer or a benign thyroid nodule (not recorded which). Some clones in this sample may be carry-over from other donors' samples.

This chain joins TRBV28 and TRBJ1-2; TRBD1 might be the D (5 bases). The CDR3 spans 16 residues. V lost 5 bases to trimming and J lost 0 bases, with 16 bases between them. Germline CDR1 MDHEN, CDR2 SYDVKM. The chain's CDR3 is CASSPPGTLANYGYTF. The CDR3 DNA reads as TGTGCCAGCAGTCCCCCCGGGACGTTAGCTAACTATGGCTACACCTTC.

V is TRBV30 and J is TRBJ1-2; D call uncertain. CDR1 is GTSNPN, CDR2 SVGIG, per germline (reference sequence). CDR3 length equals 13 residues. V was trimmed by 0 bases and J by 2 bases, leaving 7 bases between them. In DNA form, the CDR3 reads TGTGCCTGGAGTGTAAAGGAGAACTATGGCTACACCTTC. Translation: CAWSVKENYGYTF.

This clone was seen more than once but under ten times. The rearrangement links TRBV6-1 to TRBJ1-1, with D hard to call. This CDR3 comprises 12 residues. Trimming shortened V by 6 bases and J by 7 bases, and 12 bases separated the two germline ends. Germline values: CDR1 MNHNS, CDR2 SASEGT. CDR3 loop: CASSAGSLEAFF. The CDR3 DNA follows: TGTGCCAGCAGCGCAGGAAGTCTTGAAGCTTTCTTT.

V and J are TRBV20-1 and TRBJ1-5; D gene uncertain. The CDR3 extends over 15 amino acids. Germline V gives CDR1 DFQATT, CDR2 SNEGSKA (reference sequence). Trimming removed 0 bases from V and 2 bases from J, with 11 bases in between. The CDR3 nucleotides are TGCAGTGCTAGAGACGCGACTGCCGGCAATCAGCCCCAGCATTTT. Protein: CSARDATAGNQPQHF.

The chain links TRBV11-1 to TRBJ2-1; 12 positions agree with TRBD2. J was trimmed by 4 bases and V by 4 bases; bases with no gene match: 2. Germline lookup yields CDR1 SGHAT and CDR2 FQDESV (reference sequence). There are 15 residues in the CDR3. The CDR3 sequence: CASSSSGRGYNEQFF. CDR3 sequence (DNA): TGTGCCAGCAGCTCTAGCGGGAGGGGGTACAATGAGCAGTTCTTC.

The rearrangement uses TRBV2 and TRBJ1-1; D is possibly TRBD1 (5 bases). This CDR3 spans 16 amino acids. CDR1 and CDR2 (germline): SNHLY, FYNNEI. V was trimmed by 7 bases and J by 1 base, leaving 19 bases between them. CDR3 residues: CASTGQGTEKNTEAFF. The CDR3 bases are TGTGCCAGCACCGGGCAAGGGACGGAGAAGAACACTGAAGCTTTCTTT.

This clone showed up just a few times. Here the CDR3 reads CASSEAGGQYEQYF. As DNA, the CDR3 is TGTGCCAGCAGTGAAGCGGGGGGGCAATACGAGCAGTACTTC. This chain uses TRBV6-4 with TRBJ2-7, with TRBD2 matching 10 bases. This CDR3 region has 14 residues. Trimming removed 3 bases from V and 4 bases from J; junction bases left unmatched: 3. CDR1 is MRHNA and CDR2 is SNTAGT in the germline V gene.

DNA of the CDR3: TGCGCCAGCAGCTGGGGACAGGGAGGAAACCAAGAGACCCAGTACTTC. This encodes CASSWGQGGNQETQYF. The chain employs TRBV5-1 and TRBJ2-5; 9 bases line up with TRBD1. Unmatched junction bases numbered 6, after V lost 3 bases and J lost 0 bases. Per germline, CDR1 SGHRS and CDR2 YFSETQ. The CDR3 covers 16 residues.

This clone was seen more than once but under ten times. The V call is TRBV6-6, the J call TRBJ2-3; D gene ambiguous. This CDR3 spans 14 amino acids. The ends were cut back, 2 bases at V and 2 bases at J, with 8 bases in the middle. The germline gives CDR1 MNHNY, CDR2 SVGAGI (reference sequence). In nucleotides, the CDR3 is TGTGCCAGCAGTTACGGGCGTATCACAGATACGCAGTATTTT. Amino acid sequence: CASSYGRITDTQYF.

This clone was picked up a small number of times. V and J are TRBV12-3 or TRBV12-4 and TRBJ1-4; possibly TRBD1 for D (6 bases). V shed 8 bases and J shed 8 bases, with 15 bases lying between them. CDR3 length: 13 amino acids. The chain's CDR3 is CASGFYRAEKLFF. The DNA for the CDR3 is TGTGCCAGCGGGTTTTACAGGGCCGAAAAACTGTTTTTT.

This clone has only a few counts. CDR3 amino acids: CASAQGGETQYF. In nucleotides, the CDR3 is TGTGCCAGTGCTCAGGGTGGGGAGACCCAGTACTTC. The chain carries TRBV19 and TRBJ2-5; maybe TRBD1 (5 bases). Germline V CDR1 and CDR2: LNHDA, SQIVND (reference sequence). The CDR3 covers 12 residues. Trimming shortened V by 8 bases and J by 5 bases, and 12 bases separated the two germline ends.

The chain has TRBV24-1 and TRBJ2-1; D not resolved. V was trimmed by 4 bases and J by 6 bases, leaving 9 bases between them. CDR1 and CDR2 (germline): KGHDR, SFDVKD. CDR3 length equals 13 residues. CDR3 DNA sequence: TGTGCCACCAGTGAGCCCGGTTTCAATGAGCAGTTCTTC. It yields the protein CATSEPGFNEQFF.

This chain connects TRBV30 to TRBJ1-2; 7 bases agree with TRBD1. The germline CDR1 and CDR2 sequences are GTSNPN and SVGIG (reference sequence). The CDR3 runs to 11 residues. After removal of 5 bases from V and 4 bases from J, the junction contained 1 base not matched to a gene. Here the CDR3 reads CAWGTAYGYTF. In nucleotides, the CDR3 is TGTGCCTGGGGGACAGCCTATGGCTACACCTTC.

This clone was observed a few times. The chain combines TRBV24-1 with TRBJ2-2; perhaps TRBD2 as D (5 bases). The CDR3 totals 16 residues. V was cut by 0 bases and J by 5 bases, with 12 bases left in between. CDR1 and CDR2 from the germline V gene are KGHDR and SFDVKD. CDR3 loop: CATSDLSVRGTGELFF. In DNA form, the CDR3 reads TGTGCCACCAGTGATTTGTCCGTCCGGGGTACCGGGGAGCTGTTTTTT.